Presented here are 17 T cell receptor beta chains from one specimen sequenced in a study of blood T cell repertoires in COVID-19. Some clones are missing from TCRdb's copy, which holds only in-frame ones; the method was immunoSEQ multiplex PCR. The repertoire has some 300,000 clones, roughly nine tenths of them found once; the top ten carry around 3.9%. The sequencing sample was made of PBMCs or T cells enriched from blood (not recorded which). These TCRs come from a woman aged 30 to 39 who had been exposed to COVID-19.

The chain employs TRBV7-8 and TRBJ1-1; TRBD1 aligns across 8 bases. This CDR3 has 15 amino acids. The germline V gene has CDR1 SGHVS and CDR2 FQNEAQ. V was clipped by 5 bases and J by 4 bases; unmatched bases: 9. The CDR3 loop is CASSQTGGPLTEAFF. CDR3 in DNA: TGTGCCAGCAGCCAAACAGGGGGACCCCTCACTGAAGCTTTCTTT.

This clone was counted a few times. This chain links TRBV11-2 with TRBJ1-2, with D maybe TRBD1 (5 bases). V was pared by 5 bases and J by 7 bases, with 17 bases between. Germline V CDR1 and CDR2: SGHAT, FQNNGV. This CDR3 comprises 14 residues. The CDR3 DNA reads TGTGCCAGCAGCATCTGGGGGGGTGAAGTTGGCTACACCTTC. Amino acid sequence: CASSIWGGEVGYTF.

A note on this clone: Compared with germline, one end of the junction differs, possibly owing to a read error. The genes are TRBV6-4 and TRBJ1-1, with 9 bases that match TRBD1. The CDR3 contains 15 residues. Germline loops: CDR1 MRHNA, CDR2 SNTAGT. CDR3 coding DNA: TGTGCCAGCAGTGACTCAATTCAGGACAGGGGCCGGATGATCTTT. Translated, it gives CASSDSIQDRGRMIF.

The chain employs TRBV5-1 and TRBJ2-7, with 7 bases identical to TRBD2. Trimming took 5 bases from V and 2 from J; bases not matched to a gene: 7. The CDR3 loop spans 14 amino acids. Germline values: CDR1 SGHRS, CDR2 YFSETQ. CDR3 protein: CASSQYGGTYEQYF. CDR3 coding DNA: TGCGCCAGCAGTCAATACGGGGGGACCTACGAGCAGTACTTC.

V is TRBV16 and J is TRBJ1-4, with TRBD1 identical over 11 bases. V shed 0 bases and J 3 bases; nucleotides not matched to a gene: 3. This CDR3 is 17 amino acids long. Germline-derived CDR1 and CDR2 are KGHSY and FQNENV. The CDR3 coding sequence is TGTGCCAGCAGCCAATCGAGGGACAGGGGGGCTAATGAAAAACTGTTTTTT. Encoded protein: CASSQSRDRGANEKLFF.

This clone occurred a few times. The chain employs TRBV4-1 and TRBJ1-2, with TRBD1 as a possible D gene (6 bases). CDR3 length equals 15 residues. V lost 0 bases and J 4 bases, leaving 12 bases between the germline ends. Germline V gene sequence: CDR1 MGHRA, CDR2 YSYEKL. The CDR3 loop reads CASSQEDRPPYGYTF. The DNA of the CDR3 is TGCGCCAGCAGCCAAGAGGACAGACCCCCCTATGGCTACACCTTC.

V and J are TRBV5-1 and TRBJ1-1; D perhaps matches TRBD1 (5 bases). The V end lost 4 bases, the J end lost 3 bases, and 13 bases lay between the germline ends. This CDR3 has 14 residues. Germline V gives CDR1 SGHRS, CDR2 YFSETQ. The CDR3 spells CASSGPREDTEAFF. The CDR3 DNA reads TGCGCCAGCAGCGGGCCCAGGGAGGACACTGAAGCTTTCTTT.

The genes are TRBV21-1 and TRBJ1-1. TRBV21-1 is shown as a pseudogene. The CDR3 has 17 amino acids. As DNA, the CDR3 is TGTGCCAGCAGCAGAGATGGTGGGAGACGGAAGAACACTGAAGCTTTCTTT. It specifies CASSRDGGRRKNTEAFF.

The chain links TRBV29-1 to TRBJ2-3, with a possible D match to TRBD1 (6 bases). Looked up from germline, CDR1 is SQVTM and CDR2 is ANQGSEA. V was pared by 1 base and J by 4 bases, with 12 bases between. There are 14 residues in the CDR3. The CDR3 DNA reads as TGCAGCGTTGAAGGAGGGACAAGCGCAGATACGCAGTATTTT. Translated: CSVEGGTSADTQYF.

Only a few counts were recorded for this clone. This chain joins TRBV2 and TRBJ1-1, with no clear D. V was pared by 0 bases and J by 5 bases, with 7 bases between. This CDR3 comprises 13 residues. Germline lookup yields CDR1 SNHLY and CDR2 FYNNEI. CDR3 bases: TGTGCCAGCAGTGAAGCGGAGGGTACTGAAGCTTTCTTT. Residues: CASSEAEGTEAFF.

V is TRBV4-1 and J is TRBJ1-2; D unclear. V shed 2 bases and J shed 4 bases, with 11 bases lying between them. Germline CDR1 MGHRA, CDR2 YSYEKL. CDR3 length equals 14 residues. The CDR3 spells CASSQPVGLYGYTF. CDR3 DNA sequence: TGCGCCAGCAGCCAACCCGTTGGCCTCTATGGCTACACCTTC.

This clone was detected only a few times. The chain carries TRBV7-9 and TRBJ2-2; D unclear. CDR3 length: 13 amino acids. The germline V and J ends were trimmed by 2 bases and 8 bases, with 9 bases remaining between them. Germline-derived CDR1 and CDR2 are SEHNR and FQNEAQ (reference sequence). The chain's CDR3 is CASSLSVGGELFF. CDR3 sequence (DNA): TGTGCCAGCAGCTTAAGTGTCGGTGGGGAGCTGTTTTTT.

The J gene is TRBJ1-2, the V gene TRBV12-3 or TRBV12-4, with D perhaps TRBD1 (6 bases). V gave up 3 bases and J gave up 7 bases, with 12 bases separating them. The CDR3 has 13 residues. In nucleotides, the CDR3 is TGTGCCAGCAGTTTTTCAGGGGTACGTGGCTACACCTTC. It is translated as CASSFSGVRGYTF.

About this clone: The sample holds other DNA sequences that translate to the same CDR3. This chain links TRBV6-5 with TRBJ1-2; no definite D call. V lost 6 bases to trimming and J lost 3 bases, with 8 bases between them. The CDR3 consists of 12 residues. Germline loops: CDR1 MNHEY, CDR2 SVGAGI. The CDR3 DNA follows: TGTGCCAGCAGGAGGGTGGACTATGGCTACACCTTC. Its translation: CASRRVDYGYTF.

V and J are TRBV12-3 or TRBV12-4 and TRBJ1-2; D is undetermined. The V end was cut by 6 bases, the J end by 4 bases, with 12 bases between. This CDR3 has 13 amino acids. DNA of the CDR3: TGTGCCAGCAGCCTAGGAGTTGGCTATGGCTACACCTTC. Encoded protein: CASSLGVGYGYTF.

V is TRBV19 and J is TRBJ2-7; 7 bases map to TRBD1. The CDR3 runs 15 residues. CDR1 and CDR2 from the germline V gene are LNHDA and SQIVND (reference sequence). Unmatched junction bases numbered 5, after V lost 1 base and J lost 2 bases. DNA of the CDR3: TGTGCCAGTAGTATAGGCCCCGGACAGGCCTACGAGCAGTACTTC. Translation: CASSIGPGQAYEQYF.

The sample holds a few counts of this clone. The chain combines TRBV4-1 with TRBJ2-2; D remains ambiguous. Germline assignment: CDR1 MGHRA and CDR2 YSYEKL. The CDR3 length is 16 residues. Deletions cut 0 bases from V and 1 base from J, with 9 bases between. CDR3 region: CASSQESAGNTGELFF. The CDR3 nucleotides are TGCGCCAGCAGCCAAGAATCAGCAGGGAACACCGGGGAGCTGTTTTTT.